This T cell receptor (beta chain) was retrieved from a study of human T cells and chemical hapten exposure. Library preparation tagged each individual cDNA molecule with a unique molecular identifier. How the authors handled the data: Counting gave a median of 95,638 TCRs per sample, with values ranging from about 23,224 to 690,600. MiXCR was run by TCRdb on the RACE reads, yielding one entry per CDR3 protein. The V and J calls and clone size come from TCRdb's table, not from the authors' own analysis. The sample has about 130,000 distinct CDR3 sequences, more than 7.5% seen once. Trimming took 2 bases from V and 1 from J; bases not matched to a gene: 6. CDR1 is SGHVS and CDR2 is FQNEAQ in the germline V gene. CDR3 length equals 17 residues. The time point was: healthy volunteer bleed at 2 weeks. It was unfractionated whole blood from which total RNA was extracted.

The rearrangement links TRBV7-8 to TRBJ2-3; TRBD2 matches 10 bases. This sequence originates from a male donor in good health. Some clones in this sample may be carry-over from other donors' samples. The sample consisted of whole blood. The CDR3 loop reads CASSLIPLAGGTDTQYF. The CDR3 coding sequence is TGTGCCAGCAGCTTAATCCCCCTAGCGGGGGGCACAGATACGCAGTATTTT.